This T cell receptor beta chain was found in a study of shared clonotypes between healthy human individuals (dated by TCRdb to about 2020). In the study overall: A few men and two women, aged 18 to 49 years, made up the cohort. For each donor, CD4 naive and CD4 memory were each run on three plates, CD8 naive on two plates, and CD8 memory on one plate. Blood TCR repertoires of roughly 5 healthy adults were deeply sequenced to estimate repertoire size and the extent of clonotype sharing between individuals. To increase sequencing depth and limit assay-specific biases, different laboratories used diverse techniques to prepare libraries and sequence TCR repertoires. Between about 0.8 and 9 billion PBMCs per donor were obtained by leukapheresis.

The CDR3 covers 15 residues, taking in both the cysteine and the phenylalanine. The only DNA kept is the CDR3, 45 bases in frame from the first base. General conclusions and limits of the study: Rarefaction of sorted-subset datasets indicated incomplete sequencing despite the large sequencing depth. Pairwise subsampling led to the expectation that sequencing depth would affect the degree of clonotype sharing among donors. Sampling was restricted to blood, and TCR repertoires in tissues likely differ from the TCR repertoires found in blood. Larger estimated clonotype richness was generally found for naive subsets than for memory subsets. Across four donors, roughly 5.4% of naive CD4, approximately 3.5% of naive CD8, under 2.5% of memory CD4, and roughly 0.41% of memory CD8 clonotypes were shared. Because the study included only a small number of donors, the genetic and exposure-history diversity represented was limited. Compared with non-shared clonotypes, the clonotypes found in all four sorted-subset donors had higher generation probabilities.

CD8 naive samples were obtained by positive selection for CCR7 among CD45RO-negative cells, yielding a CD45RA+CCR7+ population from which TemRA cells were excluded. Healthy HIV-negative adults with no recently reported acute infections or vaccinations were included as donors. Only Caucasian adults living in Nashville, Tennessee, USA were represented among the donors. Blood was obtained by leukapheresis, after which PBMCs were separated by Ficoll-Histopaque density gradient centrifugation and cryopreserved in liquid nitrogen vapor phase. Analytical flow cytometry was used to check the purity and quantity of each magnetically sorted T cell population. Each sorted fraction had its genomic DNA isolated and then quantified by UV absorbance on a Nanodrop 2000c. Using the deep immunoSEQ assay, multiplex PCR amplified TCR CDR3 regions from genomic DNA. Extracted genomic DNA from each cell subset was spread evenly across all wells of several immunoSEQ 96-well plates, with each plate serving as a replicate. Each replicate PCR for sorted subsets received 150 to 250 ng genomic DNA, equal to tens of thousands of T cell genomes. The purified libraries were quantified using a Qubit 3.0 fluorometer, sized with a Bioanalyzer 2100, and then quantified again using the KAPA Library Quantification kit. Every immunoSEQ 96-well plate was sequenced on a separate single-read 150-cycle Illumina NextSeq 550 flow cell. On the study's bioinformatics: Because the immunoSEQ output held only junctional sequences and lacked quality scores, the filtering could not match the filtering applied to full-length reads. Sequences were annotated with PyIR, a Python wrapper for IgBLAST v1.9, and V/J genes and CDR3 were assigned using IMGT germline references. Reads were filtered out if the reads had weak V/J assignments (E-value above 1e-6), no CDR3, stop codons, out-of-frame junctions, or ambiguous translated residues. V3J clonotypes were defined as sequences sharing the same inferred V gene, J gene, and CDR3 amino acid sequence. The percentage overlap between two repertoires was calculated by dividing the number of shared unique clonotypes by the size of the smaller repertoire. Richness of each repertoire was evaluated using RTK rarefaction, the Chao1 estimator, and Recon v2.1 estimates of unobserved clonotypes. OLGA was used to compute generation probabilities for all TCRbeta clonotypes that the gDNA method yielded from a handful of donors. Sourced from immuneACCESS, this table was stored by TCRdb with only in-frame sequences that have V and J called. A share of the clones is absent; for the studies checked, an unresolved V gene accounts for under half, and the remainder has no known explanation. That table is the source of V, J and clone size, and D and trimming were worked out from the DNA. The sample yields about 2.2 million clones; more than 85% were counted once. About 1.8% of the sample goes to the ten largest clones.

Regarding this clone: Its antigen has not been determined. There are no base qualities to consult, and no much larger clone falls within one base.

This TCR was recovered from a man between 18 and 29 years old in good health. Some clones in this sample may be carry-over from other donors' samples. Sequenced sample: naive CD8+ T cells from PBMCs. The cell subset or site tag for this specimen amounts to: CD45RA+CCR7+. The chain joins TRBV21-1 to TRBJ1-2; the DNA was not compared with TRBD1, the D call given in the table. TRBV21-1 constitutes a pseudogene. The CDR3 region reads CASSKGTGSAYGYTF. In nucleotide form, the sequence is TGTGCCAGCAGCAAGGGGACAGGGTCGGCCTATGGCTACACCTTC.